These 29 T cell receptor beta chains originate from one sample sequenced in a study of blood T cells in healthy people across ages. With a J-beta primer mix and a sample-barcoded 5' primer, a second PCR ran about 7 to 12 cycles. MiXCR, run by TCRdb on the 5' RACE reads, gives a single entry per CDR3 protein. Of 540,000 or so distinct CDR3 sequences detected, under 30% appear once; the ten largest clones hold around 10%. Separately, the same data were catalogued under a study of T cells of mothers and their children.

Sequencing was carried out using blood. The receptors come from a boy aged 5-17 years in good health.

The chain combines TRBV28 with TRBJ2-5; weak D call: TRBD1 (5 bases). CDR1 is MDHEN and CDR2 is SYDVKM in the germline V gene. The V end was cut by 1 base, the J end by 3 bases, with 6 bases between. The CDR3 totals 13 residues. The CDR3 reads CASSLSGKETQYF. The CDR3 DNA is TGTGCCAGCAGTTTATCAGGGAAAGAGACCCAGTACTTC. Full variable domain (outside the CDR3, taken from reference TRBV28 and TRBJ2-5): DVKVTQSSRYLVKRTGEKVFLECVQDMDHENMFWYRQDPGLGLRLIYFSYDVKMKEKGDIPEGYSVSREKKERFSLILESASTNQTSMYLCASSLSGKETQYFGPGTRLLVL.

This clonotype was found many times. The CDR3 sequence: CASSPTSGRAAEQFF. CDR3 nucleotides: TGTGCCAGCAGCCCGACTAGCGGGAGGGCCGCTGAGCAGTTCTTC. V is TRBV3-1 and J is TRBJ2-5, with 14 bases fitting TRBD2. The DNA end lines up better with TRBJ2-1; the J call may be wrong. Germline CDR1 and CDR2: LGHDT and YNNKEL (reference sequence). The CDR3 length is 15 residues.

The chain is built from TRBV27 and TRBJ1-2; D remains unclear. Germline assignment: CDR1 MNHEY and CDR2 SMNVEV (reference sequence). V was trimmed by 8 bases and J by 6 bases, leaving 13 bases between them. This CDR3 comprises 12 residues. CDR3 amino acids: CASFTQEHGYTF. The CDR3, as DNA: TGTGCCAGCTTCACTCAGGAACATGGCTACACCTTC.

The rearrangement links TRBV7-9 to TRBJ2-2; D possibly uses TRBD1 or TRBD2 (6 bases each). This CDR3 region has 14 residues. Trimming removed 5 bases from V and 6 bases from J, with 13 bases in between. The germline CDR1 and CDR2 sequences are SEHNR and FQNEAQ (reference sequence). The CDR3 DNA reads TGTGCCAGCAGCCCCCGGGGGCGTGCCGGGGAGCTGTTTTTT. This gives the protein CASSPRGRAGELFF. Full variable domain (outside the CDR3, taken from reference TRBV7-9 and TRBJ2-2): DTGVSQNPRHKITKRGQNVTFRCDPISEHNRLYWYRQTLGQGPEFLTYFQNEAQLEKSRLLSDRFSAERPKGSFSTLEIQRTEQGDSAMYLCASSPRGRAGELFFGEGSRLTVL.

This clonotype was observed a few times. V gene TRBV5-8 combines with J gene TRBJ2-5; possibly TRBD2 for D (6 bases). Germline V gives CDR1 SGHTS, CDR2 YDEGEE. The V and J ends lost 4 bases and 2 bases respectively, with 18 bases between them. There are 16 residues in the CDR3. The CDR3 here is CASSGILGLGQETQYF. The DNA for the CDR3 is TGTGCCAGCAGCGGGATTTTGGGACTGGGGCAAGAGACCCAGTACTTC.

This clonotype has only a few counts. The V gene is TRBV15, the J gene TRBJ1-5, with a possible D match to TRBD1 (6 bases). V was shortened by 0 bases and J by 7 bases, with 22 bases between the two germline ends. The CDR3 totals 18 residues. In germline, CDR1 is LNHNV, CDR2 YYDKDF (reference sequence). CDR3 DNA sequence: TGTGCCACCAGCAGAGATCACTGGGACACCGGGCCTAGGCAGCCCCAGCATTTT. It encodes CATSRDHWDTGPRQPQHF.

This clonotype turned up a few times. The chain is built from TRBV28 and TRBJ2-5; TRBD2 aligns across 11 bases. The last part of the DNA fits TRBJ2-1 better; the J call may be wrong. This CDR3 has 16 amino acids. Germline V gene lookup returns CDR1 MDHEN and CDR2 SYDVKM. Here the CDR3 reads CASSFFTSGSYNEQFF. The CDR3, as DNA: TGTGCCAGCAGTTTTTTTACTAGCGGGAGTTACAATGAGCAGTTCTTC.

This clonotype occurred a few times. The genes are TRBV5-6 and TRBJ1-4; D gene unclear. CDR3 size: 12 residues. V lost 5 bases to trimming and J lost 6 bases, with 8 bases between them. CDR1 is SGHDT and CDR2 is YYEEEE in the germline V gene. CDR3 sequence reads: CASRSSDEKLFF. The DNA of the CDR3 is TGTGCCAGCAGGTCCAGCGATGAAAAACTGTTTTTT.

V and J are TRBV5-1 and TRBJ2-1; 15 positions agree with TRBD2. Trimming removed 1 base from V and 3 bases from J; junction bases left unmatched: 5. CDR1 is SGHRS, CDR2 YFSETQ, per germline. The CDR3 length is 18 residues. The CDR3 region is CASSLTGLAGGLYNEQFF. The CDR3 nucleotides are TGCGCCAGCAGCTTGACTGGACTAGCGGGGGGGCTCTACAATGAGCAGTTCTTC.

The table lists this clonotype with many counts. The V and J genes are TRBV3-1 and TRBJ2-3; 7 nucleotides agree with TRBD1. CDR1 is LGHDT, CDR2 YNNKEL, per germline (reference sequence). The CDR3 consists of 14 residues. J gave up 6 bases and V 7 bases, and 10 bases lay outside the gene matches. CDR3: CASKTGARGDTQYF. CDR3 DNA: TGTGCCAGCAAAACAGGGGCTAGAGGGGATACGCAGTATTTT.

Note on this clonotype: The conserved phenylalanine or tryptophan is not found at the CDR3 terminus, so this likely reflects a read error. The chain recombines TRBV4-2 with TRBJ1-1; the D is unclear. Per germline, CDR1 LGHNA and CDR2 YNFKEQ. The CDR3 loop spans 13 amino acids. Deletions cut 4 bases from V and 4 bases from J, with 10 bases between. The CDR3 spells CASSPYGGTEAFL. The CDR3 DNA reads as TGTGCCAGCAGCCCTTATGGCGGCACTGAAGCTTTCCTT.

The chain is built from TRBV12-3 or TRBV12-4 and TRBJ2-1, with D perhaps matching TRBD2 (6 bases). This CDR3 is 15 amino acids long. The ends were cut back, 3 bases at V and 0 bases at J, with 9 bases in the middle. CDR3 protein: CASSLRDFSYNEQFF. DNA of the CDR3: TGTGCCAGCAGTTTGCGGGACTTCTCCTACAATGAGCAGTTCTTC.

This clonotype was observed a few times. The rearrangement joins TRBV28 to TRBJ1-5; the D is unclear. This CDR3 spans 14 amino acids. Trimming left V 3 bases short and J 0 bases short, with 6 bases between. Germline V gives CDR1 MDHEN, CDR2 SYDVKM. This chain's CDR3 is CASSFFYSNQPQHF. DNA of the CDR3: TGTGCCAGCAGTTTTTTTTATAGCAATCAGCCCCAGCATTTT.

V gene TRBV29-1 combines with J gene TRBJ2-5; D might be TRBD1 or TRBD2, each matching 5 bases. The better agreement between TRBJ2-1 and the DNA end casts doubt on the J call. This CDR3 contains 13 residues. Germline V gene lookup returns CDR1 SQVTM and CDR2 ANQGSEA. The CDR3 here is CSVTGTAYNEQFF. In DNA form, the CDR3 reads TGCAGCGTTACCGGGACGGCGTACAATGAGCAGTTCTTC.

The J gene is TRBJ1-4, the V gene TRBV10-3; D unclear. The V end was cut by 6 bases, the J end by 0 bases, with 11 bases between. The CDR3 sequence is 15 residues long. Germline CDR1 is ENHRY and CDR2 is SYGVKD. The CDR3 coding sequence is TGTGCCATCAGCGCCTCAGAGGCAACTAATGAAAAACTGTTTTTT. Translating it yields CAISASEATNEKLFF.

Here the CDR3 reads CASSEWGEQYF. The CDR3 nucleotides are TGTGCCAGCAGTGAATGGGGAGAGCAGTACTTC. The V gene is TRBV2, the J gene TRBJ2-7, with D unclear. Trimming removed 2 bases from V and 7 bases from J, with 6 bases in between. The CDR3 covers 11 residues. Germline V gene lookup returns CDR1 SNHLY and CDR2 FYNNEI.

The chain links TRBV28 to TRBJ1-5; D unclear. The CDR3 has 13 residues. The germline CDR1 and CDR2 sequences are MDHEN and SYDVKM. Trimming pared 2 bases from V and 5 bases from J, leaving 7 bases between. DNA of the CDR3: TGTGCCAGCAGTTTACCCCCGGATCAGCCCCAGCATTTT. It specifies CASSLPPDQPQHF.

In this sample, this clonotype turned up a few times. V gene TRBV28 combines with J gene TRBJ2-6, with TRBD1 matching 10 bases. Germline CDR1 reads MDHEN; CDR2 reads SYDVKM. V shed 6 bases and J 0 bases; nucleotides not matched to a gene: 14. The CDR3 has 20 amino acids. In nucleotides, the CDR3 is TGTGCCAGCAGACCGAGGTTAGGGACAGGGGAACCCTCTGGGGCCAACGTCCTGACTTTC. Its protein is CASRPRLGTGEPSGANVLTF.

This clonotype occurred a few times. Germline and junction disagree at one end, which may indicate a read error. The chain joins TRBV7-3 to TRBJ1-1; D call uncertain. Per germline, CDR1 SGHTA and CDR2 FQGTGA. The CDR3 is 13 residues long. As DNA, the CDR3 is TGTGCCAGCGGCTTAGACCCCCATGGAGAAGCTTTCTTT. It translates to CASGLDPHGEAFF.

The V gene is TRBV6-6, the J gene TRBJ2-1; no clear D. V dropped 7 bases and J dropped 1 base, with 8 bases sitting between them. This CDR3 contains 13 residues. Germline V CDR1 and CDR2: MNHNY, SVGAGI (reference sequence). CDR3 in amino acids: CASTETSYNEQFF. The CDR3 bases are TGTGCCAGCACCGAGACGTCCTACAATGAGCAGTTCTTC.

V gene TRBV11-1 combines with J gene TRBJ2-1, with a possible D match to TRBD1 (5 bases). Trimming took 7 bases from V and 7 from J, leaving 20 bases between them. This CDR3 has 15 residues. Looked up from germline, CDR1 is SGHAT and CDR2 is FQDESV (reference sequence). CDR3 sequence: CASNVDGRARNEQFF. CDR3 bases: TGTGCCAGCAACGTAGACGGCAGGGCGAGAAATGAGCAGTTCTTC.

This clonotype was counted between two and nine times. CDR3 residues: CASSEDSLAGVGETQYF. The CDR3 nucleotides read TGTGCCAGCTCGGAGGACTCTCTAGCGGGAGTAGGCGAGACCCAGTACTTC. The gene calls are TRBV6-1 and TRBJ2-5; 10 nucleotides agree with TRBD2. The V gene's germline CDR1 is MNHNS and CDR2 SASEGT. The CDR3 spans 17 residues. The V and J ends lost 8 bases and 5 bases, in that order; junction bases with no gene match: 17.

The J gene is TRBJ2-3, the V gene TRBV4-3, with D possibly TRBD2 on 5 matching bases. The CDR3 spans 15 residues. With 0 bases removed from V and 0 bases from J, the gap between germline ends came to 7 bases. Germline V lookup: CDR1 LGHNA, CDR2 YSLEER. CDR3 DNA: TGCGCCAGCAGCCAAGATAAGCGGAGCACAGATACGCAGTATTTT. Its translation: CASSQDKRSTDTQYF.

J is TRBJ2-7 and V is TRBV21-1; the table assigns TRBD1, which was not confirmed against the DNA. TRBV21-1 is reported as a pseudogene. The CDR3 runs to 14 residues. The DNA of the CDR3 is TGTGCCAGCAGCGGTGGGACAGGGACCTACGAGCAGTACTTC. It yields the protein CASSGGTGTYEQYF.

The gene calls are TRBV6-1 and TRBJ2-1; D is perhaps TRBD1 (5 bases). With 9 bases removed from V and 4 bases from J, the gap between germline ends came to 7 bases. The length of the CDR3 is 11 residues. Germline CDR1 reads MNHNS; CDR2 reads SASEGT. The CDR3 DNA sequence: TGTGCCAGGGGGCCTTACAATGAGCAGTTCTTC. Protein sequence: CARGPYNEQFF.

The CDR3 here is CASSTGIRLEETQYF. The CDR3 DNA reads TGTGCCAGCAGTACGGGGATCCGTTTAGAAGAGACCCAGTACTTC. V gene TRBV27 combines with J gene TRBJ2-5; D perhaps matches TRBD2 (5 bases). This CDR3 is 15 amino acids long. V was trimmed by 5 bases and J by 3 bases, leaving 16 bases between them. CDR1 and CDR2 from the germline V gene are MNHEY and SMNVEV (reference sequence).

The table lists this clonotype with a few counts. This chain joins TRBV12-3 or TRBV12-4 and TRBJ2-5, with TRBD2 identical over 7 bases. The CDR3 spans 15 residues. V was pared by 6 bases and J by 1 base, with 8 bases of the junction left unmatched. The CDR3 here is CASRGLAVSQETQYF. CDR3 coding DNA: TGTGCCAGCAGGGGGCTAGCGGTATCCCAAGAGACCCAGTACTTC.

This rearrangement joins TRBV12-3 or TRBV12-4 to TRBJ1-1, with D unclear. The V and J ends lost 8 bases and 3 bases respectively, with 16 bases between them. The CDR3 sequence is 14 residues long. Here the CDR3 DNA reads TGTGCCAGCTCCCCCGGGCGTATTTACACTGAAGCTTTCTTT. Amino acids: CASSPGRIYTEAFF.

The chain uses TRBV20-1 and TRBJ2-1; no clear D. Trimming pared 0 bases from V and 2 bases from J, leaving 14 bases between. There are 16 residues in the CDR3. Germline CDR1 is DFQATT and CDR2 is SNEGSKA (reference sequence). This CDR3 is CSARDPARPPYNEQFF. The CDR3 DNA reads TGCAGTGCTAGAGATCCTGCTAGGCCCCCCTACAATGAGCAGTTCTTC.